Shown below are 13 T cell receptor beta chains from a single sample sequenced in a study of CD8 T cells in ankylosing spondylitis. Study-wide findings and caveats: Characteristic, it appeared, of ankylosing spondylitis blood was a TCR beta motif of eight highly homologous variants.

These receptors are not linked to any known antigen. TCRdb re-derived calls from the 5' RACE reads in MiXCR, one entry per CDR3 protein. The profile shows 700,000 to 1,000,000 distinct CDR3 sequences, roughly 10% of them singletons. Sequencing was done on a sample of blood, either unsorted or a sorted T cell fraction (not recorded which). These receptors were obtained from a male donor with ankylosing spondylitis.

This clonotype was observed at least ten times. This CDR3 reads CASSWTYRGEAFF. The CDR3 bases are TGTGCCAGCAGCTGGACATACCGTGGGGAAGCTTTCTTT. V and J are TRBV27 and TRBJ1-1; perhaps TRBD1 as D (5 bases). Trimming pared 6 bases from V and 8 bases from J, leaving 16 bases between. The CDR3 is 13 amino acids. The germline V gene has CDR1 MNHEY and CDR2 SMNVEV (reference sequence).

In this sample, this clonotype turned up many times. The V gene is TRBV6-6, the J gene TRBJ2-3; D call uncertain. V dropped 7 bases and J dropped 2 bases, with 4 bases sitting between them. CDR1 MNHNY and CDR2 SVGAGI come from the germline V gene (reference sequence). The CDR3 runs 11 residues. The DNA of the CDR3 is TGTGCCAGCACATTCACAGATACGCAGTATTTT. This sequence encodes CASTFTDTQYF.

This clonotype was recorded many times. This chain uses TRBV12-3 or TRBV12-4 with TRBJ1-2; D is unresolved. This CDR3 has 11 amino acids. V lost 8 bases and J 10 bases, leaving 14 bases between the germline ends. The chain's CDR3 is CASGTLFYYTF. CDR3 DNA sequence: TGTGCCAGCGGAACCCTGTTTTACTACACCTTC.

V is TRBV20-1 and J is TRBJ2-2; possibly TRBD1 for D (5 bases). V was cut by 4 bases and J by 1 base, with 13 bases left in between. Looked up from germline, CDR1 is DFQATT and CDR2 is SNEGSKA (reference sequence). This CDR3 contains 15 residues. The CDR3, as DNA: TGCAGTGCTAATTTGCAGGGAAGGAACACCGGGGAGCTGTTTTTT. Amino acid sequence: CSANLQGRNTGELFF.

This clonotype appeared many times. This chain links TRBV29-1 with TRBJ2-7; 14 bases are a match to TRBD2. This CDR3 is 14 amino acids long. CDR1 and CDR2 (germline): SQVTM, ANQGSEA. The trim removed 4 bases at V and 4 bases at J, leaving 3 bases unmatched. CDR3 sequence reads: CSVVGLAGGYEQYF. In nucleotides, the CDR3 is TGCAGCGTTGTCGGACTAGCGGGGGGTTACGAGCAGTACTTC.

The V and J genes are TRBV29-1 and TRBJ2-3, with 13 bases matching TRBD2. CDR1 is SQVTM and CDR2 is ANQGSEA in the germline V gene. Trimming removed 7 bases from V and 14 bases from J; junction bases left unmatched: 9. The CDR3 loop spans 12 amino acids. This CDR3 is CSAVLAGGPPYF. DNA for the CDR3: TGCAGCGCCGTACTAGCGGGGGGGCCCCCGTATTTT.

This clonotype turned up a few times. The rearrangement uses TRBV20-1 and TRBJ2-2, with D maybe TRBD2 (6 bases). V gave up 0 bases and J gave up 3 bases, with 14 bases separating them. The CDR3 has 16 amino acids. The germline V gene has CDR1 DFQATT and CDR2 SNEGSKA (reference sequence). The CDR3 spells CSARERREKDTGELFF. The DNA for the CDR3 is TGCAGTGCTAGAGAAAGGAGGGAGAAGGACACCGGGGAGCTGTTTTTT.

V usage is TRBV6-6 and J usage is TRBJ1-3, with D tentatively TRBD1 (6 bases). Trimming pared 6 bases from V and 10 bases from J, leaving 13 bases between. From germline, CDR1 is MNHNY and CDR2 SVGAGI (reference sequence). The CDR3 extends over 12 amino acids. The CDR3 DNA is TGTGCCAGCAGAAGACAGGACCCGACCATATATTTT. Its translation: CASRRQDPTIYF.

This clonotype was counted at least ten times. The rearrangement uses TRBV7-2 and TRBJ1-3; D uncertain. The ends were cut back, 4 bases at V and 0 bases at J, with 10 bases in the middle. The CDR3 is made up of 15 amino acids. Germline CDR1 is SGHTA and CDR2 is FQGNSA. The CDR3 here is CASSSQQSSGNTIYF. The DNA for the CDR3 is TGTGCCAGCAGCTCACAGCAGAGCTCTGGAAACACCATATATTTT.

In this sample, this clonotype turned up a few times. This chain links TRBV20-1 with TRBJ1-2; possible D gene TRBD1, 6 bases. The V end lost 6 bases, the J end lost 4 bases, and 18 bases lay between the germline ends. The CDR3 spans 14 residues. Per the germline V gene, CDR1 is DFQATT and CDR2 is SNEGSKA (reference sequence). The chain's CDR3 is CSAQYPRGAYGYTF. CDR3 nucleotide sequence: TGCAGTGCCCAATACCCAAGGGGGGCCTATGGCTACACCTTC.

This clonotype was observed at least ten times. The CDR3 DNA reads as TGCGCCAGCAGCTTCCTAACGGGAGATACGAATGAGCAGTTCTTC. It encodes CASSFLTGDTNEQFF. The J gene is TRBJ2-1, the V gene TRBV5-1; TRBD2 is a possible D gene (6 bases). The V and J ends lost 2 bases and 7 bases respectively, with 16 bases between them. The CDR3 consists of 15 residues. Per germline, CDR1 SGHRS and CDR2 YFSETQ. The full variable domain, rest sourced from reference TRBV5-1 and TRBJ2-1, is KAGVTQTPRYLIKTRGQQVTLSCSPISGHRSVSWYQQTPGQGLQFLFEYFSETQRNKGNFPGRFSGRQFSNSRSEMNVSTLELGDSALYLCASSFLTGDTNEQFFGPGTRLTVL.

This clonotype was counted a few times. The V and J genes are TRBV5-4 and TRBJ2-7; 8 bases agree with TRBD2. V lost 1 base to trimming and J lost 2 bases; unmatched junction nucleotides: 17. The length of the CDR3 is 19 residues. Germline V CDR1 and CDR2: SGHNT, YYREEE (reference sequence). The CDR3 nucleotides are TGTGCCAGCAGCTTGAACGGAGGCTTCTCTAGCGGGTTTACCTACGAGCAGTACTTC. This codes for CASSLNGGFSSGFTYEQYF.

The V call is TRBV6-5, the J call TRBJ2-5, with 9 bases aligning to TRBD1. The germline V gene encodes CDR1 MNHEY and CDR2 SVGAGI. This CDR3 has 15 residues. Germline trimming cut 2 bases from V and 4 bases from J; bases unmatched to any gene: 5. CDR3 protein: CASSYEDRGRETQYF. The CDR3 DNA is TGTGCCAGCAGTTACGAGGACAGGGGAAGAGAGACCCAGTACTTC.